A selection of T cell receptor beta chains follows, all from one sample in a study of beta chain features in type 1 diabetes. Measured with immunoSEQ multiplex PCR; TCRdb has only the in-frame clones, and not every one. The sample has more than 250,000 clones; around 15% are singletons. Source material: naive CD4+ T cells from blood. The receptors shown here come from a man aged 30 to 39 with type 1 diabetes. Each CDR3 is given with its conserved first and last residue. D genes are given only for firm matches. Clone size is given for some rows only: seen once, a few or many times, or a class if the clone is expanded.

d_call,v_call,j_call,clone_size,cdr3_nt,cdr3_aa
TRBD1,TRBV6-5,TRBJ1-4,few,TGTGCCAGCAGACCCGGACAGGGGGTTGAAAAACTGTTTTTT,CASRPGQGVEKLFF
-,TRBV7-7,TRBJ2-5,-,TGTGCCAGCAGCACTTCCGGAAGAGGAGAGACCCAGTACTTC,CASSTSGRGETQYF
TRBD2,TRBV15,TRBJ2-3,few,TGTGCCACCCGAACTAGCGGGAACACAGATACGCAGTATTTT,CATRTSGNTDTQYF
-,TRBV25-1,TRBJ2-6,few,TGTGCCAGCAGTTTCGCACCAGGGGCGTCCTCTGGGGCCAACGTCCTGACTTTC,CASSFAPGASSGANVLTF
TRBD1,TRBV7-2,TRBJ2-5,few,TGTGCCAGCAGCACTGGGACAGGCCAAGAGACCCAGTACTTC,CASSTGTGQETQYF
-,TRBV6-1,TRBJ1-1,-,TGTGCCAGCAGTGAAGGGCAGGCTAAAGAAGCTTTCTTT,CASSEGQAKEAFF
-,TRBV9,TRBJ1-1,-,TGTGCCAGCAGATCCACAGAGAACACTGAAGCTTTCTTT,CASRSTENTEAFF
-,TRBV14,TRBJ2-1,few,TGTGCCAGCTCAGACTTAGCGGCAAATTACAATGAGCAGTTCTTC,CASSDLAANYNEQFF
TRBD2,TRBV9,TRBJ2-1,-,TGTGCCAGCAGCGTAGGAGGGACTAGCGGGACATGGGGAAATGAGCAGTTCTTC,CASSVGGTSGTWGNEQFF
TRBD2,TRBV5-1,TRBJ2-1,-,TGCGCCAGCAGCTTTCGTGACCGGCTAGCGGTATACAATGAGCAGTTCTTC,CASSFRDRLAVYNEQFF
TRBD2,TRBV27,TRBJ2-1,-,TGTGCCAGCAGACAGCCCCTAGCGGGAGGGGGAGATGAGCAGTTCTTC,CASRQPLAGGGDEQFF
-,TRBV7-2,TRBJ2-1,few,TGTGCCAGCAGCATTTATCCGGACAATGAGCAGTTCTTC,CASSIYPDNEQFF
TRBD1,TRBV29-1,TRBJ1-1,few,TGCAGCGTTGAAGTGTTCGGACAGGGGAGGGGTGAAGCTTTCTTT,CSVEVFGQGRGEAFF
-,TRBV19,TRBJ2-1,-,TGTGCCAGTAGTAAGGAGACAGGTTACGGATACTCCTACAATGAGCAGTTCTTC,CASSKETGYGYSYNEQFF
-,TRBV25-1,TRBJ2-3,-,TGTGCCAGCAGTGAAGGGGGGAATTCAGATACGCAGTATTTT,CASSEGGNSDTQYF
-,TRBV5-1,TRBJ2-7,-,TGCGCCAGCAGCGAAGGACATCCGTCTGGGGAGCAGTACTTC,CASSEGHPSGEQYF
-,TRBV7-9,TRBJ1-1,-,TGTGCCAGCAGCTCTCTTACTGAAGCTTTCTTT,CASSSLTEAFF
-,TRBV6-5,TRBJ2-3,-,TGTGCCAGCAGCAAATTCTTAGGCACAGATACGCAGTATTTT,CASSKFLGTDTQYF
TRBD1,TRBV10-3,TRBJ2-3,-,TGTGCCATCAGGCATTCGACAGGGACAGATACGCAGTATTTT,CAIRHSTGTDTQYF
-,TRBV30,TRBJ2-7,-,TGTGCCTGGAGTGTGCAATTCTCAGGGGAATACGAGCAGTACTTC,CAWSVQFSGEYEQYF
TRBD2,TRBV7-6,TRBJ2-7,once,TGTGCCAGCAGCCCCAGCTCCCTAGCGGGTTACGAGCAGTACTTC,CASSPSSLAGYEQYF
TRBD2,TRBV7-9,TRBJ2-7,few,TGTGCCAGCAGCTTAGAGGGAAGCGGGAGACTTTACGAGCAGTACTTC,CASSLEGSGRLYEQYF
-,TRBV14,TRBJ2-2,few,TGTGCCAGCAGCCAAGATGTTTTGGGACAAACGAACACCGGGGAGCTGTTTTTT,CASSQDVLGQTNTGELFF
-,TRBV20-1,TRBJ1-5,-,TGCAGTGCTAGGAGTGATCCGTCCCAGCATTTT,CSARSDPSQHF
TRBD1,TRBV11-3,TRBJ1-1,-,TGTGCCAGCAGCTCGAGGACAGGGGATACTGAAGCTTTCTTT,CASSSRTGDTEAFF
-,TRBV7-9,TRBJ2-2,-,TGTGCCAGCAGCCCTCGGACAGCAACCGGGGAGCTGTTTTTT,CASSPRTATGELFF
TRBD1,TRBV10-3,TRBJ2-7,-,TGTGCCATCAGTGAGTTCCGGGACAGGATCCGGGAGCAGTACTTC,CAISEFRDRIREQYF
-,TRBV7-2,TRBJ1-2,few,TGTGCCAGCAGCATTACAGGGATTCCTAACTATGGCTACACCTTC,CASSITGIPNYGYTF
TRBD1,TRBV5-1,TRBJ2-5,few,TGCGCCAGCAGCTTGGGGAGGACAGGCACGGAGACCCAGTACTTC,CASSLGRTGTETQYF
TRBD1,TRBV7-2,TRBJ1-1,once,TGTGCCAGCAGCTTAGTATCCAGGGGGCAATCAGCTTTCTTT,CASSLVSRGQSAFF
TRBD1,TRBV30,TRBJ1-2,few,TGTGCCTGGAGTTTGACAGGGGAGGCTGGCTACACCTTC,CAWSLTGEAGYTF
-,TRBV13,TRBJ1-2,-,TGTGCCAGCAGCTCCGGGGACTATGGCTACACCTTC,CASSSGDYGYTF
TRBD1,TRBV4-3,TRBJ1-2,few,TGCGCCAGCAGCCAAGAGACAGGGGTAGCTAACTATGGCTACACCTTC,CASSQETGVANYGYTF
TRBD1,TRBV5-6,TRBJ2-4,-,TGTGCCAGCAGCTCCCAGGGGGCGATTAACATTCAGTACTTC,CASSSQGAINIQYF
-,TRBV7-2,TRBJ1-2,-,TGTGCCAGCAGCCAAGGGGTCGAGTATGGCTACACCTTC,CASSQGVEYGYTF
-,TRBV28,TRBJ2-1,few,TGTGCCAGCAGTTCACCCTCAGGGGGGAGCTACAATGAGCAGTTCTTC,CASSSPSGGSYNEQFF
-,TRBV28,TRBJ2-7,few,TGTGCCAGCAGTTCCTCCGGGACCGGGGGGCACGAGCAGTACTTC,CASSSSGTGGHEQYF
TRBD1,TRBV9,TRBJ1-1,-,TGTGCCAGCAGCACCACAGGGGGCGGAGAAGCTTTCTTT,CASSTTGGGEAFF
TRBD2,TRBV19,TRBJ2-6,-,TGTGCCACCTTAGCGGGTAGCTCTGGGGCCAACGTCCTGACTTTC,CATLAGSSGANVLTF
-,TRBV27,TRBJ1-2,-,TGTGCCAGCAGTACTGGACAGACGTTTAACTATGGCTACACCTTC,CASSTGQTFNYGYTF
-,TRBV9,TRBJ2-3,-,TGTGCCAGCAGCGTTCGACTATCCACAGATACGCAGTATTTT,CASSVRLSTDTQYF
-,TRBV2,TRBJ2-7,-,TGTGCCAGCAGTGAAATGTCTTTTCTACTAGCCCCCTACGAGCAGTACTTC,CASSEMSFLLAPYEQYF
-,TRBV7-3,TRBJ2-5,-,TGTGCCAGCAGCTTACACAGGGAAGAGACCCAGTACTTC,CASSLHREETQYF
TRBD1,TRBV28,TRBJ1-1,few,TGTGCCAGCGGGACAGGGATCGGCCGTGGAACTGAAGCTTTCTTT,CASGTGIGRGTEAFF
TRBD1,TRBV4-3,TRBJ2-2,-,TGCGCCAGCAGCCAACAAGGGACAGGGGCATCAGGGGAGCTGTTTTTT,CASSQQGTGASGELFF
TRBD2,TRBV7-9,TRBJ2-3,-,TGTGCCAGCAGCTCTAGCGGGACTGCAGATACGCAGTATTTT,CASSSSGTADTQYF
TRBD2,TRBV7-2,TRBJ2-2,-,TGTGCCAGCAGCTCGCTAGCGGGAGGGGAGCTGTTTTTT,CASSSLAGGELFF
-,TRBV15,TRBJ2-7,-,TGTGCCACCAGCAGAGGCAGGGCACCCTACGAGCAGTACTTC,CATSRGRAPYEQYF
-,TRBV15,TRBJ2-4,many,TGTGCCACCAGTCTACAGGGTTACATTCAGTACTTC,CATSLQGYIQYF
TRBD1,TRBV29-1,TRBJ1-5,few,TGCAGCGTTTCGGGACAGGACAATCAGCCCCAGCATTTT,CSVSGQDNQPQHF
-,TRBV5-1,TRBJ2-7,few,TGCGCCAGCAGCCAAGTTTCCGGGACTCCTAACTCGAGGCGATTAGGGAATGAGCAGTACTTC,CASSQVSGTPNSRRLGNEQYF
-,TRBV29-1,TRBJ1-3,-,TGCAGCGTTGAACGGGGGGCTGGAAACACCATATATTTT,CSVERGAGNTIYF
-,TRBV2,TRBJ2-7,-,TGTGCCAGCAAGGGTAACAGGGCCTACGAGCAGTACTTC,CASKGNRAYEQYF